This entry describes one TCR beta chain. As yet, its antigen is unknown. These data originate in a study of CXCR3-negative and CXCR3-positive naive CD8 T cells. The overall study: Every library held about 1.5 +/- 0.3 million TRB reads, and the total came to around 150 million. Study-wide results and limits: Diversity was high in both naive subsets and much lower in memory cells. TRB CDR3 hydrophobicity was greater in CXCR3-positive naive cells than in CXCR3-negative naive cells.

Preparation of TRB cDNA libraries relied on 5' RACE carrying UMI labels. TCRdb reanalyzed the 5' RACE reads, giving one entry per CDR3 protein sequence and no DNA. This sample's table has about 46,000 distinct CDR3 sequences. Germline loops: CDR1 SGHTA, CDR2 FQGNSA. This CDR3 has 15 amino acids. Naive CD8+ T cells were CD45RO-CCR7+CD27+CD95-. The rearrangement joins TRBV7-2 to TRBJ2-7; TCRdb reports TRBD2, a call that lacks DNA to check it against. The source of this sequence is a human donor in good health. Some clones in this sample may be carry-over from other donors' samples. Sequences were obtained from naive CXCR3- CD8+ T cells from blood. Subset specified: CD45RO-CCR7+CD27+CD95- naive CD8+ T cells lacking CXCR3 (TNR3-). CDR3 protein: CASSPFGGGAYEQYF.